This TCR beta chain came from a study of regulatory dendritic cells for organ transplantation. Background on the study: Regulatory dendritic cells came from monocytes given vitamin D3 and IL-10. Findings of the study overall: Considerable individual heterogeneity was seen in alloreactive memory CD8+ T cells.

CFSE-labeled sorted T cells met regulatory or mature dendritic cells for four to five days. Memory T cells were CD45RO+, naive were CD45RA+, sorted by FACS. Remarks on this clone: Its antigen is not known.

The V gene's germline CDR1 is SNHLY and CDR2 FYNNEI. This CDR3 has 15 amino acids. Trimming at V came to 4 bases and at J to 1 base, leaving 5 bases not matched to a gene. Measured with immunoSEQ multiplex PCR; TCRdb has only the in-frame clones, and not every one. The table shows 9,500 to 15,000 clones, with around three quarters occurring only once. Input material: naive CD4+ T cells from blood cultured with regulatory dendritic cells. Subset specified: CD45RA+ naive T cells. This TCR derives from a human donor in good health. The J gene is TRBJ1-1, the V gene TRBV2; 8 bases match TRBD1. This chain's CDR3 is CASSAHRGENTEAFF. CDR3 DNA: TGTGCCAGCAGTGCCCACAGGGGGGAGAACACTGAAGCTTTCTTT.